The sequence of this TCR beta chain was determined in a study of T-cell reconstitution after alpha-beta-depleted transplantation in children (dated by TCRdb to the mid-2010s). General notes on the study: T-cell immune reconstitution after TCRalphabeta/CD19-depleted allogeneic hematopoietic cell transplantation in children was quantitatively tracked in the study by means of TCR repertoire profiling. General conclusions and limits of the study: In some patients, the high TCRbeta diversity seen at day 60 was put down to recipient T cells and intrathymic progenitors that had survived conditioning. About two months after transplant, the apparently early recovery of alphabetaT-cell counts reportedly depended on just several hundred clones that had expanded rapidly and came from non-depleted graft cells. Over the following months the frequencies of hyperexpanded clones went down, and after one year T-cell counts and TCRbeta diversity were mostly credited to newly produced T cells.

The method was PCR. The data were produced on an Illumina HiSeq 2500. TCR library preparation used molecular barcoding, with unique molecular identifiers applied to normalize quantification of the TCRbeta repertoire. TCRdb reworked the public reads: Q25 trimming with fastp, MiXCR clone assembly, productive beta chains retained. Rows with one shared CDR3 protein collapse into an entry with the most common genes and DNA. This sample gives 190,000 or so distinct CDR3 sequences in total; 6.3% of them show up just once. The top ten hold 4.5% of the sample. The sample's treatment or condition label, decoded: allogeneic hematopoietic cell transplantation with graft depleted of TCRalphabeta T cells and CD19 B cells. TCRalphabeta/CD19-depleted allogeneic hematopoietic cell grafts were given to the transplant recipients, all of whom were children. This clonotype was seen ten or more times. Its cognate antigen has yet to be identified. No qualities accompany the bases; no much larger clone lies one base away.

Specimen: PBMCs, collected before TCRalphabeta/CD19-depleted stem cell transplant. This sequence was found in a girl under two years old with combined immunodeficiency, due to receive a stem cell transplant.

The bases are TGCAGCGTTGTAGCTAGCGGGAAAGGTGATGAGCAGTTCTTC. Its protein product is CSVVASGKGDEQFF. Here the chain combines TRBV29-1 and TRBJ2-1, and 9 bases in between align with TRBD2. The V end gives up 4 bases and the J end 8 bases, leaving 9 bases in the junction not matched to a gene. As encoded in the germline V gene, CDR1 is SQVTM while CDR2 is ANQGSEA. The CDR3 has 14 amino acids, counting the end cysteine and phenylalanine. Kept here is only the CDR3 DNA, which spans 42 bases and is read in frame from base 1.